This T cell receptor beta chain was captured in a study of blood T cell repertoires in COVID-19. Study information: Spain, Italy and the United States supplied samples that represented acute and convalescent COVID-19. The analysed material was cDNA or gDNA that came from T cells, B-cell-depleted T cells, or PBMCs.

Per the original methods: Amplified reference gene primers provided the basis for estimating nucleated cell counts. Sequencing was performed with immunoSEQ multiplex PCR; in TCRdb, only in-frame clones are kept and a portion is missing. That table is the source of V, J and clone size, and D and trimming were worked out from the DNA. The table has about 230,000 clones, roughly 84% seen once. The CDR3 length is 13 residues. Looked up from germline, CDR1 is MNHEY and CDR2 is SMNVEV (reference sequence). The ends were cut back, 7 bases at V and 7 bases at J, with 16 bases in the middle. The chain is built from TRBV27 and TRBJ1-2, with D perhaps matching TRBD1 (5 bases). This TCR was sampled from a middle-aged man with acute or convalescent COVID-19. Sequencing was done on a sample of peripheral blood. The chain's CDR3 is CASTTTPGLGYTF. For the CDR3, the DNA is TGTGCCAGCACCACCACGCCAGGGCTTGGCTACACCTTC.